This entry lists 16 T cell receptor beta chains sequenced from one sample in a study of T cells in tumors after PD-1 blockade. Profiled with immunoSEQ multiplex PCR; TCRdb holds only in-frame clones, not every one. The sample has 45,000 to 60,000 clones; more than 70% are singletons. The sample consisted of PBMCs, taken before anti-PD-1 treatment. Every receptor here comes from a human donor with basal cell carcinoma.

The chain carries TRBV9 and TRBJ2-5, with TRBD2 identical over 9 bases. Near its end, the DNA agrees better with TRBJ2-7, so the J call may be wrong. The CDR3 runs to 14 residues. Germline CDR1 SGDLS, CDR2 YYNGEE. The CDR3 here is CASSGLAGSYEQYF. The CDR3 DNA sequence: TGTGCCAGCAGCGGGCTAGCGGGGTCCTACGAGCAGTACTTC.

The chain has TRBV28 and TRBJ2-5, with unresolved D. Germline-derived CDR1 and CDR2 are MDHEN and SYDVKM. CDR3 size: 11 residues. V shed 6 bases and J shed 4 bases, with 6 bases lying between them. CDR3 bases: TGTGCCAGCAGGAAGGGAGAGACCCAGTACTTC. Its protein product is CASRKGETQYF.

The chain joins TRBV2 to TRBJ2-2, with a possible D match to TRBD2 (6 bases). The CDR3 spans 12 residues. Germline V gene lookup returns CDR1 SNHLY and CDR2 FYNNEI. V gave up 4 bases and J gave up 9 bases, with 9 bases separating them. The DNA for the CDR3 is TGTGCCAGCAGTGTAGGAGGGAGGGAGCTGTTTTTT. Amino acid sequence: CASSVGGRELFF.

J is TRBJ1-2 and V is TRBV25-1; perhaps TRBD1 as D (5 bases). The CDR3 covers 14 residues. Germline assignment: CDR1 MGHDK and CDR2 SYGVNS. The V and J ends lost 4 bases and 3 bases respectively, with 12 bases between them. The chain's CDR3 is CASSGRGSDYGYTF. The CDR3 nucleotides are TGTGCCAGCAGTGGCCGGGGCTCTGACTATGGCTACACCTTC.

The chain joins TRBV4-1 to TRBJ1-2, with 8 bases identical to TRBD1. Germline V lookup: CDR1 MGHRA, CDR2 YSYEKL. The ends lost 1 base at V and 12 bases at J; junction bases unmatched: 10. This CDR3 is built from 14 residues. The CDR3 bases are TGCGCCAGCAGCCAAGTCGAGACAGGGGCGAGGGACACCTTC. This translates into CASSQVETGARDTF.

The chain carries TRBV6-6 and TRBJ1-1; the match to TRBD1 covers 8 bases. This CDR3 is built from 15 residues. V was pared by 6 bases and J by 6 bases, with 12 bases of the junction left unmatched. Germline V CDR1 and CDR2: MNHNY, SVGAGI (reference sequence). The CDR3, as DNA: TGTGCCAGCAGGACGGACAGGGAAAGGAGAGCTGAAGCTTTCTTT. This gives the protein CASRTDRERRAEAFF.

This chain joins TRBV28 and TRBJ2-2; 11 nucleotides agree with TRBD2. Germline loops: CDR1 MDHEN, CDR2 SYDVKM. The CDR3 is 18 residues long. The V and J ends lost 4 bases and 7 bases, in that order; junction bases with no gene match: 14. CDR3 region: CASSSPIAGGHGGGELFF. The CDR3 DNA reads as TGTGCCAGCAGTTCCCCAATAGCGGGAGGGCACGGGGGCGGGGAGCTGTTTTTT.

This clone was seen a handful of times. The V and J genes are TRBV23-1 and TRBJ1-6; 7 bases match TRBD1. TRBV23-1 is identified as an open reading frame with a role that is uncertain. This CDR3 spans 17 amino acids. The ends lost 2 bases at V and 7 bases at J; junction bases unmatched: 11. For the CDR3, the DNA is TGCGCCAGCAGTCAACTACCGGGACAGAAGCCAAATTCACCCCTCCACTTT. Residues: CASSQLPGQKPNSPLHF.

The chain couples TRBV20-1 to TRBJ2-3; D remains ambiguous. V gave up 4 bases and J gave up 6 bases, with 8 bases separating them. CDR3 size: 11 residues. Germline lookup yields CDR1 DFQATT and CDR2 SNEGSKA (reference sequence). The CDR3 loop reads CSANRMDTQYF. For the CDR3, the DNA is TGCAGTGCTAACCGCATGGATACGCAGTATTTT.

This clone was counted a few times. The chain uses TRBV7-3 and TRBJ1-1; TRBD1 matches 7 bases. CDR1 SGHTA and CDR2 FQGTGA come from the germline V gene. CDR3 size: 15 residues. V trimming: 5 bases; J trimming: 4 bases; junction bases outside the gene matches: 10. CDR3 bases: TGTGCCAGCAGCCTTAGAGGGGGCTCCGGCACTGAAGCTTTCTTT. Translating it yields CASSLRGGSGTEAFF.

The sample holds many counts of this clone. The chain links TRBV2 to TRBJ1-3, with 7 bases identical to TRBD1. V lost 5 bases and J lost 3; bases outside the gene matches: 13. CDR3 size: 17 residues. Germline CDR1 reads SNHLY; CDR2 reads FYNNEI. CDR3 in amino acids: CASSKDRPGTGGNTIYF. The CDR3 nucleotides are TGTGCCAGCAGTAAGGACAGGCCGGGCACGGGTGGAAACACCATATATTTT.

This chain connects TRBV4-2 to TRBJ2-1; tentative D call: TRBD2 (5 bases). CDR3 length equals 14 residues. CDR1 LGHNA and CDR2 YNFKEQ come from the germline V gene. Trimming removed 0 bases from V and 9 bases from J, with 12 bases in between. This chain's CDR3 is CASSQEALRVEQFF. As DNA, the CDR3 is TGTGCCAGCAGCCAAGAGGCGCTGAGGGTTGAGCAGTTCTTC.

This clone turned up a few times. The chain is built from TRBV28 and TRBJ1-5; D gene ambiguous. CDR3 length equals 14 residues. Germline CDR1 reads MDHEN; CDR2 reads SYDVKM. Between the trimmed V and J ends, which lost 5 bases and 6 bases, there was a span of 14 bases. The CDR3 region is CASSPSPGPQPQHF. CDR3 bases: TGTGCCAGCAGTCCCTCACCTGGCCCTCAGCCCCAGCATTTT. The full variable domain, in which reference TRBV28 and TRBJ1-5 provide the parts outside the CDR3, is DVKVTQSSRYLVKRTGEKVFLECVQDMDHENMFWYRQDPGLGLRLIYFSYDVKMKEKGDIPEGYSVSREKKERFSLILESASTNQTSMYLCASSPSPGPQPQHFGDGTRLSIL.

This clone was observed a handful of times. J is TRBJ1-1 and V is TRBV5-6; 7 bases align to TRBD1. Germline V CDR1 and CDR2: SGHDT, YYEEEE. After removal of 4 bases from V and 0 bases from J, the junction contained 6 bases not matched to a gene. This CDR3 region has 15 residues. The CDR3 region is CASSVYRGMNTEAFF. DNA of the CDR3: TGTGCCAGCAGCGTCTACAGGGGTATGAACACTGAAGCTTTCTTT.

This clone occurred once. V gene TRBV12-3 or TRBV12-4 combines with J gene TRBJ2-1; TRBD2 is a possible D gene (6 bases). V gave up 7 bases and J gave up 9 bases, with 16 bases separating them. This CDR3 is 13 amino acids long. The CDR3 nucleotides read TGTGCCAGCATTAAGGGTCTAGCGACTGAGCAGTTCTTC. Its translation is CASIKGLATEQFF.

J is TRBJ1-6 and V is TRBV6-1, with D possibly TRBD1 on 6 matching bases. This CDR3 is built from 18 residues. CDR1 is MNHNS, CDR2 SASEGT, per germline. Trimming pared 4 bases from V and 10 bases from J, leaving 26 bases between. CDR3 protein: CASSVYRQAPGAESPLHF. In DNA form, the CDR3 reads TGTGCCAGCAGTGTTTATAGACAGGCGCCGGGGGCCGAGTCACCCCTCCACTTT.